The rows below give T cell receptor beta chains drawn from one sample of a study of blood T cells in healthy people across ages. TCRdb used MiXCR to reprocess the 5' RACE reads, holding one entry per CDR3 protein. Among 1.5 million to 2 million distinct CDR3 sequences listed, approximately 50% were seen once. Sequenced input: blood. These receptors all stem from a woman in her thirties or forties in good health. Each CDR3 is given without its conserved first and last residue. The order of the fields is V gene, CDR3 length, CDR3 protein.

v_gene: TRBV7-9
len: 12
CDR3aa: ASSSRTGNNEQY

v_gene: TRBV2
len: 12
CDR3aa: ASTFDSSSDEQY

v_gene: TRBV15
len: 18
CDR3aa: ATSREKLAGGPRSYNEQF

v_gene: TRBV7-2
len: 12
CDR3aa: ASSRYGGTDGYT

v_gene: TRBV7-2
len: 14
CDR3aa: ASSLDRGGGKNIQY

v_gene: TRBV20-1
len: 12
CDR3aa: SARDRGRTDTQY

v_gene: TRBV10-3
len: 12
CDR3aa: AIRPGLSTDTQY

v_gene: TRBV5-1
len: 12
CDR3aa: ASSSRDPVETQY

v_gene: TRBV7-8
len: 13
CDR3aa: ASEEPGQIYNEQF

v_gene: TRBV20-1
len: 13
CDR3aa: SARDGARNWETQY

v_gene: TRBV20-1
len: 15
CDR3aa: SARGGTEVPSSYEQY

v_gene: TRBV7-9
len: 10
CDR3aa: ASSLGLFEQY

v_gene: TRBV7-2
len: 14
CDR3aa: ASSSFSSGGASEQF

v_gene: TRBV20-1
len: 15
CDR3aa: SARDSFRTGRGETQY

v_gene: TRBV7-2
len: 15
CDR3aa: ASSLLPAAGSDYGYT

v_gene: TRBV4-2
len: 15
CDR3aa: ASSQAAGTGGPNEQY

v_gene: TRBV10-3
len: 13
CDR3aa: AISEVGIEGYGYT

v_gene: TRBV5-6
len: 17
CDR3aa: ASSLSAGIGLSSYNEQF

v_gene: TRBV7-8
len: 13
CDR3aa: ASSAWAGADTEAF

v_gene: TRBV10-2
len: 12
CDR3aa: ASSTGGSNTEAF

v_gene: TRBV20-1
len: 10
CDR3aa: SAREAGSPLH

v_gene: TRBV20-1
len: 12
CDR3aa: SARRRTHTDTQY

v_gene: TRBV18
len: 14
CDR3aa: ASSPRVGRREETQY

v_gene: TRBV7-9
len: 11
CDR3aa: ASSLATTYEQY

v_gene: TRBV14
len: 14
CDR3aa: ASSQVTRGGLNEQF

v_gene: TRBV7-3
len: 15
CDR3aa: ASSARTGGRDDYGYT

v_gene: TRBV20-1
len: 13
CDR3aa: SARSPRVSTDTQY

v_gene: TRBV12-3/TRBV12-4
len: 11
CDR3aa: ASSTHQGGGYT

v_gene: TRBV6-5
len: 11
CDR3aa: ASSYRAHTEAF

v_gene: TRBV7-2
len: 15
CDR3aa: ASSSTPTGTRFFEQY

v_gene: TRBV6-2/TRBV6-3
len: 11
CDR3aa: ASSPVTRYGYT

v_gene: TRBV25-1
len: 10
CDR3aa: AYEGVQETQY

v_gene: TRBV4-2
len: 15
CDR3aa: ASSQEAGRPKNNEQF

v_gene: TRBV15
len: 15
CDR3aa: ATSRDASGVITDTQY

v_gene: TRBV6-1
len: 11
CDR3aa: ASSEVVRYEQY

v_gene: TRBV9
len: 15
CDR3aa: ASSAVRFRSQEETQY

v_gene: TRBV15
len: 11
CDR3aa: ATSRDVSNEQF

v_gene: TRBV4-3
len: 15
CDR3aa: ASSQSPSGGATDTQY

v_gene: TRBV24-1
len: 13
CDR3aa: AIGIGGSSYNEQF

v_gene: TRBV7-2
len: 16
CDR3aa: ASSFWTGGPLTNTEAF

v_gene: TRBV4-1
len: 14
CDR3aa: ASSQVLGQNNQPQH

v_gene: TRBV3-1
len: 11
CDR3aa: ASSQQLPEKLF